Below, 10 T cell receptor beta chains from the same sample are listed, as sequenced in a study of Ad26.COV2.S vaccination and SARS-CoV-2 variants. Treatment described: 15 to 20 received Ad26.COV2.S at low or high dose, single or two shots; 5 received placebo; per-sample allocation not given. The samples date from day 63 after the first vaccine or placebo injection. This table comes from immunoSEQ multiplex PCR, and its TCRdb copy is limited to in-frame clones, with some not included. The table includes about 430,000 clones, around 90% detected once. The sequenced sample was peripheral blood, obtained in a trial of Ad26.COV2.S vaccine versus placebo. Every receptor here comes from a person between 18 and 65 years old who received the Ad26.COV2.S COVID-19 vaccine or a placebo.

The chain recombines TRBV5-4 with TRBJ2-3; D gene ambiguous. This CDR3 region has 13 residues. CDR1 SGHNT and CDR2 YYREEE come from the germline V gene (reference sequence). V lost 3 bases to trimming and J lost 6 bases, with 11 bases between them. CDR3 amino acids: CASSSSSADTQYF. The CDR3 DNA sequence: TGTGCCAGCAGCTCGTCGTCTGCTGATACGCAGTATTTT.

The chain couples TRBV10-3 to TRBJ2-1; 7 bases line up with TRBD1. Germline assignment: CDR1 ENHRY and CDR2 SYGVKD. The CDR3 length is 12 residues. V lost 8 bases and J lost 7; bases outside the gene matches: 5. CDR3 coding DNA: TGTGCCATCGCCACAGGGGTGAATGAGCAGTTCTTC. This encodes CAIATGVNEQFF.

The chain employs TRBV19 and TRBJ1-2; D may be TRBD1 (5 bases). Trimming pared 2 bases from V and 7 bases from J, leaving 23 bases between. The CDR3 covers 17 residues. CDR1 and CDR2 (germline): LNHDA, SQIVND (reference sequence). The CDR3 sequence is CASSIKARARAIGGYTF. CDR3 DNA sequence: TGTGCCAGTAGTATAAAGGCCAGGGCACGCGCGATCGGTGGCTACACCTTC.

The rearrangement uses TRBV4-3 and TRBJ2-1; 9 bases are a match to TRBD2. Germline assignment: CDR1 LGHNA and CDR2 YSLEER. The CDR3 is 18 amino acids. V dropped 0 bases and J dropped 7; count of bases not matched to a gene: 13. CDR3 amino acids: CASSQDLGLGSGRNEQFF. The DNA of the CDR3 is TGCGCCAGCAGCCAAGATCTTGGGTTGGGTAGCGGGAGAAATGAGCAGTTCTTC.

The J gene is TRBJ2-7, the V gene TRBV10-2; D ambiguous. Germline lookup yields CDR1 WSHSY and CDR2 SAAADI. The CDR3 is 11 residues long. V was pared by 6 bases and J by 5 bases, with 8 bases between. The CDR3 loop is CASRVGNEQYF. The CDR3 coding sequence is TGCGCCAGCAGAGTAGGCAACGAGCAGTACTTC.

V usage is TRBV30 and J usage is TRBJ2-1, with D possibly matching TRBD2 (6 bases). Trimming shortened V by 2 bases and J by 8 bases, and 10 bases separated the two germline ends. The length of the CDR3 is 12 residues. CDR1 and CDR2 from the germline V gene are GTSNPN and SVGIG (reference sequence). The CDR3 sequence: CAWSKPGDEQFF. In nucleotides, the CDR3 is TGTGCCTGGAGTAAACCGGGAGATGAGCAGTTCTTC. Drawing the rest from reference TRBV30 and TRBJ2-1, the complete variable domain is SQTIHQWPATLVQPVGSPLSLECTVEGTSNPNLYWYRQAAGRGLQLLFYSVGIGQISSEVPQNLSASRPQDRQFILSSKKLLLSDSGFYLCAWSKPGDEQFFGPGTRLTVL.

Comments on this clone: A junction end diverges from the germline sequence, so it may reflect a read error. CDR3 protein: CATSDLQGSWNF. CDR3 bases: TGTGCCACCAGTGATTTGCAAGGGTCATGGAACTTC. The chain uses TRBV24-1 and TRBJ2-7; D unresolved. The CDR3 sequence is 12 residues long. The V gene's germline CDR1 is KGHDR and CDR2 SFDVKD.

The chain has TRBV6-5 and TRBJ2-1; 13 nucleotides line up with TRBD2. Germline V gene data show CDR1 as MNHEY and CDR2 as SVGAGI. V dropped 6 bases and J dropped 9; count of bases not matched to a gene: 8. CDR3 size: 15 residues. The CDR3, as DNA: TGTGCCAGCAGACTCGGACTAGCGGGAGTATTTGAGCAGTTCTTC. It translates to CASRLGLAGVFEQFF.

The chain couples TRBV30 to TRBJ2-7, with a tentative D call TRBD2 (6 bases). The germline V gene encodes CDR1 GTSNPN and CDR2 SVGIG (reference sequence). This CDR3 region has 20 residues. Trimming took off 3 bases at V and 0 bases at J, with 30 bases between the two ends. The chain's CDR3 is CAWRPGMGLTRGGNSYEQYF. The CDR3 DNA reads TGTGCCTGGAGGCCGGGGATGGGATTAACTAGGGGCGGGAACTCCTACGAGCAGTACTTC.

V is TRBV30 and J is TRBJ2-7; D remains ambiguous. In germline, CDR1 is GTSNPN, CDR2 SVGIG (reference sequence). V dropped 5 bases and J dropped 8 bases, with 13 bases sitting between them. The CDR3 loop spans 11 amino acids. The CDR3 nucleotides are TGTGCCTGGGCTCTCGGACCTCAGCAGTACTTC. Translated, it gives CAWALGPQQYF.